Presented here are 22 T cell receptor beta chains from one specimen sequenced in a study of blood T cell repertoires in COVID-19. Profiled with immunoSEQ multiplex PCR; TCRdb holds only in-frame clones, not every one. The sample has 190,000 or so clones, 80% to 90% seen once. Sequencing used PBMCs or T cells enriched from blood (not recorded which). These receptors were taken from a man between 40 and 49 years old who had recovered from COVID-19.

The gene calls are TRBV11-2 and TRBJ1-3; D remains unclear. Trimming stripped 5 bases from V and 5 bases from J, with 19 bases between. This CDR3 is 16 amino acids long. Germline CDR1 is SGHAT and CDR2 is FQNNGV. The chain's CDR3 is CASSPPREGSRNTIYF. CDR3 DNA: TGTGCCAGCAGCCCCCCGAGGGAGGGTTCTAGAAACACCATATATTTT.

CDR3 in DNA: TGTGCCAGCTCGTCTCGGGACAGGGAAAGAGGACAGCCCCAGCATTTT. Encoded protein: CASSSRDRERGQPQHF. The chain joins TRBV18 to TRBJ1-5; 9 bases match TRBD1. The CDR3 contains 16 residues. The germline gives CDR1 KGHSH, CDR2 LQKENI. Unmatched junction bases numbered 13, after V lost 6 bases and J lost 7 bases.

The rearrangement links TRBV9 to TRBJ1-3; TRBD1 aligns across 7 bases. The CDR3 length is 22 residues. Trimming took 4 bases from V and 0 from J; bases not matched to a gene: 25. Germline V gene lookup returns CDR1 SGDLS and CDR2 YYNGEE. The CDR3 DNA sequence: TGTGCCAGCAGCCGAGACAGGGAAGGTGCGGTCTCTAAAGGGACCTCTGGAAACACCATATATTTT. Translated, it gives CASSRDREGAVSKGTSGNTIYF.

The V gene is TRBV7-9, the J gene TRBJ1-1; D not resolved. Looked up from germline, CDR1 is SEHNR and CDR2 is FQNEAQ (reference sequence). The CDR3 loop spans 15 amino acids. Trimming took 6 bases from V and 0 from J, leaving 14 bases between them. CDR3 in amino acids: CASSPSGTLNTEAFF. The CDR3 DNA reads TGTGCCAGCAGTCCATCGGGAACGTTGAACACTGAAGCTTTCTTT.

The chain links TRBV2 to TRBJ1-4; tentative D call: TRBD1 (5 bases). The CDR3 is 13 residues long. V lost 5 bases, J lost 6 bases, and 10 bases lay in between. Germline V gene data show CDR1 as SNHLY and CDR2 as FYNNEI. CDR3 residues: CASSRTGDEKLFF. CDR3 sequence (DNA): TGTGCCAGCAGTAGGACGGGGGATGAAAAACTGTTTTTT.

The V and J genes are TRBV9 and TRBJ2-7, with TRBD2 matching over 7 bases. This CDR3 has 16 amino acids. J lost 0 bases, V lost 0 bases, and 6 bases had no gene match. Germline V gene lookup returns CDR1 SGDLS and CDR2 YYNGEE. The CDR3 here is CASSVAPGGNSYEQYF. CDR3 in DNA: TGTGCCAGCAGCGTAGCCCCGGGGGGTAACTCCTACGAGCAGTACTTC.

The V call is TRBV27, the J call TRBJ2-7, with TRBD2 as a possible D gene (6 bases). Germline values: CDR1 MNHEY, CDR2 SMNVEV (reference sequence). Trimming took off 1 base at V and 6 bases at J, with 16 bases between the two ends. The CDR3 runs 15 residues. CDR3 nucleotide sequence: TGTGCCAGCAGTTTATGGGGGTTCGGGAGTGGCGAGCAGTACTTC. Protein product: CASSLWGFGSGEQYF.

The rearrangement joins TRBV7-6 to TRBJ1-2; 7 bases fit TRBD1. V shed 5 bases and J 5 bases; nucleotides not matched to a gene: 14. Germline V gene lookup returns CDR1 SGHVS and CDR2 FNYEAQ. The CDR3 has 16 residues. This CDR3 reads CASSHRQGGGSYGYTF. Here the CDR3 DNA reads TGTGCCAGCAGCCATCGACAGGGCGGTGGGTCTTATGGCTACACCTTC.

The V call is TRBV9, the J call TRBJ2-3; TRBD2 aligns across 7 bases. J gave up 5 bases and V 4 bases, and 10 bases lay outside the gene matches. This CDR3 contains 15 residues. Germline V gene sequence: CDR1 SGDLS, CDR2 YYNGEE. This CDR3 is CASSRGGGRIDTQYF. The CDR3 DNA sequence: TGTGCCAGCAGCAGGGGAGGCGGGAGAATAGATACGCAGTATTTT.

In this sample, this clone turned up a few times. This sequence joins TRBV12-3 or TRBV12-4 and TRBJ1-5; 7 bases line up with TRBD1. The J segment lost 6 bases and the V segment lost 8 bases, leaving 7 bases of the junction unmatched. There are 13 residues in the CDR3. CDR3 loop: CASEAGGRQPQHF. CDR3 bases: TGTGCCAGCGAGGCAGGGGGTCGTCAGCCCCAGCATTTT.

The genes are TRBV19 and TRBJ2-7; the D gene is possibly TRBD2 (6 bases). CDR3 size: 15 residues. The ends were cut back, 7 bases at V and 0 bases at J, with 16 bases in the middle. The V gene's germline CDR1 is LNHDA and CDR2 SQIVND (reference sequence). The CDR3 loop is CASNFRDFSSYEQYV. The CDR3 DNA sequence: TGTGCCAGTAACTTCCGGGACTTTTCCTCCTACGAGCAGTACGTC.

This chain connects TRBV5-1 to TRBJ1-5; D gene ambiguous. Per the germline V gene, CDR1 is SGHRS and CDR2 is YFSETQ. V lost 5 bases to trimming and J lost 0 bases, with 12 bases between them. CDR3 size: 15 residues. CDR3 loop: CASRTDTYSNQPQHF. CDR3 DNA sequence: TGCGCCAGCAGGACCGACACCTATAGCAATCAGCCCCAGCATTTT. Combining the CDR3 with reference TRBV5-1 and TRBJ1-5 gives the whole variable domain KAGVTQTPRYLIKTRGQQVTLSCSPISGHRSVSWYQQTPGQGLQFLFEYFSETQRNKGNFPGRFSGRQFSNSRSEMNVSTLELGDSALYLCASRTDTYSNQPQHFGDGTRLSIL.

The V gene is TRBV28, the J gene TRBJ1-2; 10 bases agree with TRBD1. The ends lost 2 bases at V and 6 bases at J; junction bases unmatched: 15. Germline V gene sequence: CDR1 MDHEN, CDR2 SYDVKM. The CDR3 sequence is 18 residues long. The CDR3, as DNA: TGTGCCAGCAGTTTAAGGGTGGACAGGGGGTTAAAGGGAAATGGCTACACCTTC. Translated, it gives CASSLRVDRGLKGNGYTF.

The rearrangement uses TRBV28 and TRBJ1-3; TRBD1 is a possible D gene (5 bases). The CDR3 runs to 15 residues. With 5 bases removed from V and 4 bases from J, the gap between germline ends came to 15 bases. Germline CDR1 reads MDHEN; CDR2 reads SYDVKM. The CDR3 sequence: CASSPQGSGGNTIYF. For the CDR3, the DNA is TGTGCCAGCAGTCCTCAGGGTTCTGGGGGAAACACCATATATTTT.

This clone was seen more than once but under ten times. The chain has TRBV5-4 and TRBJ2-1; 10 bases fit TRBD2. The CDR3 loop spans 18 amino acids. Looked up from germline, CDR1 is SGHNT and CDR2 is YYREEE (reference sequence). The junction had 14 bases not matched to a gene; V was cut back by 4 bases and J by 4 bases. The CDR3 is CASSPTGTSDLRYNEQFF. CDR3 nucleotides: TGTGCCAGCAGCCCTACCGGGACTAGCGACCTCAGATACAATGAGCAGTTCTTC.

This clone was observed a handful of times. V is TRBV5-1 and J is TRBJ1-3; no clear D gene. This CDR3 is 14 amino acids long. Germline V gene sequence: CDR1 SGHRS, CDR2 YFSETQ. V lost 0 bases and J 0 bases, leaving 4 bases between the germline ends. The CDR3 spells CASSLANSGNTIYF. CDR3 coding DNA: TGCGCCAGCAGCTTGGCAAACTCTGGAAACACCATATATTTT. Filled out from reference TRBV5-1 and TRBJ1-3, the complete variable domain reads KAGVTQTPRYLIKTRGQQVTLSCSPISGHRSVSWYQQTPGQGLQFLFEYFSETQRNKGNFPGRFSGRQFSNSRSEMNVSTLELGDSALYLCASSLANSGNTIYFGEGSWLTVV.

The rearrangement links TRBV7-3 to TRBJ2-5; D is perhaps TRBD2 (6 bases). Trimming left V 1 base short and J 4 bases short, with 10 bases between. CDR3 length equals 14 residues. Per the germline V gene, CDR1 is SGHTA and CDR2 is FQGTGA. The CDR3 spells CASSLMGLTETQYF. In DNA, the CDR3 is TGTGCCAGCAGCTTAATGGGACTCACAGAGACCCAGTACTTC.

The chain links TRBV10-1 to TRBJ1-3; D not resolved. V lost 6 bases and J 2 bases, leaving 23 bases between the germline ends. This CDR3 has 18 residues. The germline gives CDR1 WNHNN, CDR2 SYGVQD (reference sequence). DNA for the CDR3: TGCGCCAGCAGCCCGGGGTATGTCAGGACCGATGCTGGAAACACCATATATTTT. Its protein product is CASSPGYVRTDAGNTIYF.

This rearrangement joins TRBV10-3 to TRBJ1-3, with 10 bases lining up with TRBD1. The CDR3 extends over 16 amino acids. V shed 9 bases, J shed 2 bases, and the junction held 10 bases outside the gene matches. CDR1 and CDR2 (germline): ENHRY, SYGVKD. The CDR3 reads CAISSTGGEAGNTIYF. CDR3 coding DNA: TGTGCCATTTCCTCGACAGGGGGCGAGGCTGGAAACACCATATATTTT.

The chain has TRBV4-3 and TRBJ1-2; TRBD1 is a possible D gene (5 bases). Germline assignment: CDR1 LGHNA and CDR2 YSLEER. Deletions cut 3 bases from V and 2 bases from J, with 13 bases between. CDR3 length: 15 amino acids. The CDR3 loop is CASSQSNAGNYGYTF. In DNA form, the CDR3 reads TGCGCCAGCAGCCAGAGTAACGCAGGGAACTATGGCTACACCTTC.

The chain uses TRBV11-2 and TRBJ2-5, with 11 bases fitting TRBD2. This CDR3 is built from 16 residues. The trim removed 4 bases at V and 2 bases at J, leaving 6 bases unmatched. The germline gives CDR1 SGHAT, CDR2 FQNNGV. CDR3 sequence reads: CASSSRLAGHQETQYF. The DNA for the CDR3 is TGTGCCAGCAGCTCTCGACTAGCGGGACATCAAGAGACCCAGTACTTC.

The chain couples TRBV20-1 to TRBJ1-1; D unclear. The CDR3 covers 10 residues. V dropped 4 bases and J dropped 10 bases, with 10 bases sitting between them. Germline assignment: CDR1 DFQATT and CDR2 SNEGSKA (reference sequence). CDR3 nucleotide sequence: TGCAGTGCTAATGACCTAGGAGCTTTCTTT. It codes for CSANDLGAFF.